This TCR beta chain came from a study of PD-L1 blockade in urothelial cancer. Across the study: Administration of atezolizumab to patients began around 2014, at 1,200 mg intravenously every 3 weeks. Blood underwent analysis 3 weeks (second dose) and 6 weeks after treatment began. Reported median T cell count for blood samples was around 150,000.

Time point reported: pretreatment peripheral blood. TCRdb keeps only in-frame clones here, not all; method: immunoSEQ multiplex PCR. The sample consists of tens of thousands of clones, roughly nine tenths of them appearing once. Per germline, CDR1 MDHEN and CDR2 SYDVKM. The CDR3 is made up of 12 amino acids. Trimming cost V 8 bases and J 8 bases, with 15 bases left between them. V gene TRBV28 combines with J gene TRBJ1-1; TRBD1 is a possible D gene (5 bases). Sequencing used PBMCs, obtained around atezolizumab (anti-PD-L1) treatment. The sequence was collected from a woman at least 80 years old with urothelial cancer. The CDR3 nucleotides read TGTGCCAGCGGGGGAGGGCGACTCGAAGCTTTCTTT. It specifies CASGGGRLEAFF.